Listed here is a single TCR beta chain. Antigen specificity is unknown. This sample was taken from a study of cytomegalovirus exposure and HLA in healthy donors. The CDR3 runs 15 residues. Per germline, CDR1 ENHRY and CDR2 SYGVKD. V trimming: 9 bases; J trimming: 4 bases; junction bases outside the gene matches: 14. In the PCR, 60 Vbeta and 13 Jbeta primers were used. TCRdb's table, derived via immunoSEQ multiplex PCR, lists solely in-frame clones and lacks some. The table shows about 120,000 clones, with around three quarters occurring only once. Whole-study findings and limits: Presence/absence results assume similar sequencing depth per donor, which may not hold.

The chain has TRBV10-3 and TRBJ2-5, with 7 bases that match TRBD2. Sequenced material: PBMCs. The clonotype originates from a man aged 35 to 55 in good health and CMV-seropositive. CDR3 loop: CAISVGGGAGETQYF. The CDR3 region has the DNA TGTGCCATTTCAGTGGGGGGGGGAGCGGGAGAGACCCAGTACTTC.